The T cell receptor beta chain under discussion was sequenced for a study of T cell repertoires in cytomegalovirus infection (dated by TCRdb to between 2017 and 2020). Describing the broader study: The peptide stimulations were aimed at well-studied HLA-B-restricted epitopes as well as recently identified HLA-C-restricted CMV epitopes, whose presentation resists viral immunomodulation. The HLA type of each donor mattered for the analysis, because public TCR beta signatures pointed to carriage of CMV infection along with the matching HLA type. Study-wide findings and limitations: In the ex vivo response, HLA-C-restricted CMV-specific TCR beta clonotypes were dominant, and in two of eight donors the single most frequent clonotype came from this HLA-C-restricted group. In both this cohort and an independent cohort of over 350 donors, the cumulative frequency of public TCR beta family members distinguished carriers of CMV infection plus the relevant HLA type.

Concerning this clonotype: The specificity of this receptor is unknown. No base quality information exists; no much larger clone differs at one position.

V is shortened by 5 bases, J by 4 bases, and the region joining them spans 11 bases. The CDR3 numbers 14 residues from cysteine through phenylalanine. Only the CDR3 portion is preserved as DNA: 42 bases, with reading frame beginning at the first base. The treatment or condition label on this specimen signifies: in vitro stimulation with specific CMV peptide epitopes to enrich CMV-specific T cells. The reads were generated on an Illumina HiSeq 1500. The public reads were run again by TCRdb, first through fastp at Q25 and then through MiXCR, and only productive beta chains were kept. Here each entry gathers all rows of one CDR3 protein and keeps the most common genes and DNA. The table for this sample lists roughly 350,000 distinct CDR3 sequences; roughly 36% of them were counted only once. Together, the top ten hold roughly 13% of the sample.

The sequences come from cultured PBMCs, collected from culture after CMV antigen stimulation. Here the chain combines TRBV12-3 or TRBV12-4 and TRBJ2-2; the D segment cannot be called with confidence. This receptor was obtained from a human donor in good health (CMV status not recorded). Some clones in this sample may be carry-over from other donors' samples. The nucleotide sequence is given as TGTGCCAGCAGTCTAGAAACCTCCACCGGGGAGCTGTTTTTT. It is translated as CASSLETSTGELFF.